The entry below gives a single T cell receptor (beta chain) sequence along with its context. The CDR3 totals 14 residues. The germline V gene encodes CDR1 SGHNT and CDR2 YYREEE (reference sequence). V dropped 5 bases and J dropped 4 bases, with 12 bases sitting between them. This entry belongs to a study of control samples from healthy donors and cancer patients. TCRdb's copy holds only in-frame clones and misses some; the assay was immunoSEQ multiplex PCR. The profile shows about 35,000 clones, approximately 93% of them singletons. The gene calls are TRBV5-4 and TRBJ1-4; possible D gene TRBD1, 6 bases. The receptor was derived from a middle-aged man with colorectal cancer. Material for sequencing was PBMCs. CDR3 nucleotide sequence: TGTGCCAGCAGTTCGCAGGGGAATAATGAAAAACTGTTTTTT. This codes for CASSSQGNNEKLFF.